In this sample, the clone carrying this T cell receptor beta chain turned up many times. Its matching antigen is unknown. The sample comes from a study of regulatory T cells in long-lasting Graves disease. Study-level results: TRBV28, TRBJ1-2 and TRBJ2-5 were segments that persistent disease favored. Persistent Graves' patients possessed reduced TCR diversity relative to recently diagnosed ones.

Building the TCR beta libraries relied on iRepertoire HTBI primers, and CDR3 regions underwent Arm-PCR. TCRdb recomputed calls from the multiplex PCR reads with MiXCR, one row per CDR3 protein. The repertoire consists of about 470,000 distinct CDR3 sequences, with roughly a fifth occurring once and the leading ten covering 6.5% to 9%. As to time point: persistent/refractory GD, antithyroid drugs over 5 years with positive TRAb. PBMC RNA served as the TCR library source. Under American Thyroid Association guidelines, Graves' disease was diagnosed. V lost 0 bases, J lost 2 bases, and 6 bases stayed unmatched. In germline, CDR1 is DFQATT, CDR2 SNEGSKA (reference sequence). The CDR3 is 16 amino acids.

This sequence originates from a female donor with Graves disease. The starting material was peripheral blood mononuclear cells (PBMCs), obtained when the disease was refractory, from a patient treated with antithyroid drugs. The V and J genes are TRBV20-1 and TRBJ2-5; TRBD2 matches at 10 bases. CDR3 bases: TGCAGTGCTAGAGATTCGGCTAGCGGGAGACAAGAGACCCAGTACTTC. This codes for CSARDSASGRQETQYF.